These 7 T cell receptor beta chains were all obtained from the same sample, sequenced in a study of T cell repertoires in cytomegalovirus infection. These TCRs are of unknown antigen specificity. TCRdb recomputed calls from the reads with MiXCR, one row per CDR3 protein. The sample lists roughly 860,000 distinct CDR3 sequences, about 33% seen once, with 9.5% to 15% in the top ten. Sequencing used cultured CD8+ T cells from PBMCs, obtained from culture after CMV antigen stimulation. Source of these receptors: a human donor in good health (CMV status not recorded). Some clones in this sample may be carry-over from other donors' samples.

In this sample, this clonotype turned up a few times. V and J are TRBV9 and TRBJ2-1; the match to TRBD2 covers 7 bases. Losses at the gene ends were 0 bases for V and 4 bases for J; bases not matched to a gene: 10. Germline CDR1 and CDR2: SGDLS and YYNGEE. CDR3 size: 17 residues. The CDR3 DNA reads TGTGCCAGCAGCGTAGGGGGGACTACCTACCCTTACAATGAGCAGTTCTTC. Translated: CASSVGGTTYPYNEQFF. The full variable domain, in which reference TRBV9 and TRBJ2-1 provide the parts outside the CDR3, is DSGVTQTPKHLITATGQRVTLRCSPRSGDLSVYWYQQSLDQGLQFLIQYYNGEERAKGNILERFSAQQFPDLHSELNLSSLELGDSALYFCASSVGGTTYPYNEQFFGPGTRLTVL.

There are a few counts of this clonotype. J is TRBJ2-1 and V is TRBV19; D call uncertain. The germline CDR1 and CDR2 sequences are LNHDA and SQIVND (reference sequence). V lost 5 bases to trimming and J lost 9 bases, with 14 bases between them. This CDR3 spans 13 amino acids. This CDR3 reads CASSLGRSGEQFF. The CDR3 DNA reads as TGTGCCAGTAGTCTAGGCCGGTCCGGTGAGCAGTTCTTC. Drawing the rest from reference TRBV19 and TRBJ2-1, the complete variable domain is DGGITQSPKYLFRKEGQNVTLSCEQNLNHDAMYWYRQDPGQGLRLIYYSQIVNDFQKGDIAEGYSVSREKKESFPLTVTSAQKNPTAFYLCASSLGRSGEQFFGPGTRLTVL.

V and J are TRBV7-6 and TRBJ2-2; D not certain. The V and J ends lost 1 base and 4 bases respectively, with 7 bases between them. The CDR3 is made up of 14 amino acids. From germline, CDR1 is SGHVS and CDR2 FNYEAQ. The CDR3 is CASSLEVGTGELFF. The CDR3 coding sequence is TGTGCCAGCAGCTTAGAAGTTGGCACCGGGGAGCTGTTTTTT.

The chain couples TRBV10-3 to TRBJ2-7; tentative D call: TRBD1 (6 bases). Germline V gene data show CDR1 as ENHRY and CDR2 as SYGVKD. Trimming cost V 3 bases and J 2 bases, with 11 bases left between them. The CDR3 loop spans 14 amino acids. The CDR3 sequence is CAISDWDKAYEQYV. In nucleotides, the CDR3 is TGTGCCATCAGTGACTGGGACAAAGCCTACGAGCAGTACGTC.

The V gene is TRBV10-3, the J gene TRBJ1-3, with 8 bases aligning to TRBD1. The CDR3 is 16 residues long. Trimming removed 3 bases from V and 3 bases from J; junction bases left unmatched: 7. Looked up from germline, CDR1 is ENHRY and CDR2 is SYGVKD. CDR3 coding DNA: TGTGCCATCAGTGACAGGGGGCGAACAAGTGGAAACACCATATATTTT. This translates into CAISDRGRTSGNTIYF.

The rearrangement links TRBV7-9 to TRBJ2-1; D is possibly TRBD1 or TRBD2 (7 bases each). CDR1 and CDR2 (germline): SEHNR, FQNEAQ (reference sequence). The CDR3 sequence is 13 residues long. V lost 8 bases, J lost 4 bases, and 12 bases lay in between. DNA of the CDR3: TGTGCCAGCGCCAGGGGGGGGTACAATGAGCAGTTCTTC. Protein: CASARGGYNEQFF.

V gene TRBV4-1 combines with J gene TRBJ1-5; D possibly corresponds to TRBD1 (6 bases). This CDR3 is built from 17 residues. The ends were cut back, 4 bases at V and 3 bases at J, with 19 bases in the middle. Germline CDR1 and CDR2: MGHRA and YSYEKL. CDR3 DNA sequence: TGCGCCAGCAGCCCAACCCAACGGGACAAATACAATCAGCCCCAGCATTTT. Protein product: CASSPTQRDKYNQPQHF.